This is a list of T cell receptor beta chains from one sample in a study of T cell responses to AZD1222 COVID-19 vaccine. The assay was immunoSEQ multiplex PCR, and TCRdb's table has in-frame clones only and misses some. There are 150,000 to 200,000 clones in the sample; around 89% occur only once, and more than 25% lies in the top ten. The sample in question was peripheral blood, obtained 28 days after the second AZD1222 dose. These receptor sequences come from an adult who received the AZD1222 COVID-19 vaccine. CDR3s include the opening cysteine and the closing phenylalanine or tryptophan. D genes are given only for firm matches. Size is stated for part of the rows, as once, few or many counts, or as a class when the clone is expanded.

size: NA
length: 12
D: NA
V: TRBV30
J: TRBJ2-3
CDR3: CAWSVGGDTQYF
DNA: TGTGCCTGGAGTGTTGGAGGAGATACGCAGTATTTT

size: NA
length: 15
D: TRBD2
V: TRBV30
J: TRBJ2-7
CDR3: CAWSSGLAGVSVGYF
DNA: TGTGCCTGGAGTTCTGGACTAGCGGGCGTGTCGGTGGGATACTTC

size: NA
length: 16
D: TRBD1
V: TRBV7-9
J: TRBJ1-2
CDR3: CASSLWGVKGASGYTF
DNA: TGTGCCAGCAGCCTCTGGGGAGTGAAGGGGGCGTCGGGCTACACCTTC

size: NA
length: 14
D: NA
V: TRBV19
J: TRBJ1-4
CDR3: CASRKDPKGEKLFF
DNA: TGTGCCAGTAGGAAAGATCCCAAGGGCGAAAAACTGTTTTTT

size: few
length: 14
D: TRBD1
V: TRBV7-2
J: TRBJ1-5
CDR3: CASSSDRGHQPQHF
DNA: TGTGCCAGCAGCTCGGACAGGGGACATCAGCCCCAGCATTTT

size: many
length: 10
D: NA
V: TRBV11-3
J: TRBJ2-1
CDR3: CASSSHEQFF
DNA: TGTGCCAGCAGTTCCCACGAGCAGTTCTTC

size: NA
length: 15
D: TRBD1
V: TRBV6-5
J: TRBJ2-2
CDR3: CASSYPGQGAGELFF
DNA: TGTGCCAGCAGTTACCCGGGACAGGGGGCCGGGGAGCTGTTTTTT

size: few
length: 13
D: NA
V: TRBV19
J: TRBJ2-7
CDR3: CASSERASYEQYF
DNA: TGTGCCAGTAGTGAAAGAGCTTCCTACGAGCAGTACTTC

size: once
length: 15
D: TRBD2
V: TRBV4-1
J: TRBJ2-5
CDR3: CASSHLAGAQETQYF
DNA: TGCGCCAGCAGCCACCTAGCGGGAGCTCAAGAGACCCAGTACTTC

size: NA
length: 16
D: TRBD2
V: TRBV6-2/TRBV6-3
J: TRBJ2-3
CDR3: CASSSPWTSSTDTQYF
DNA: TGTGCCAGCAGTTCCCCCTGGACTAGCAGCACAGATACGCAGTATTTT

size: NA
length: 15
D: NA
V: TRBV7-3
J: TRBJ2-3
CDR3: CASSLGGDSTDTQYF
DNA: TGTGCCAGCAGCCTAGGGGGGGATAGCACAGATACGCAGTATTTT

size: NA
length: 12
D: NA
V: TRBV28
J: TRBJ2-1
CDR3: CASNKGDYEQFF
DNA: TGTGCCAGCAATAAGGGGGACTATGAGCAGTTCTTC

size: NA
length: 14
D: TRBD1
V: TRBV28
J: TRBJ2-3
CDR3: CASTTRDRGYTQYF
DNA: TGTGCCAGCACCACCCGGGACAGGGGATATACGCAGTATTTT

size: NA
length: 15
D: NA
V: TRBV6-2/TRBV6-3
J: TRBJ1-5
CDR3: CASSYRGRVDQPQHF
DNA: TGTGCCAGCAGTTACAGAGGCAGGGTCGATCAGCCCCAGCATTTT

size: NA
length: 12
D: NA
V: TRBV28
J: TRBJ2-1
CDR3: CASSPSGNEQFF
DNA: TGTGCCAGCAGTCCGTCCGGGAATGAGCAGTTCTTC

size: NA
length: 16
D: NA
V: TRBV7-2
J: TRBJ2-7
CDR3: CASSPGVWDPSYEQYF
DNA: TGTGCCAGCAGCCCAGGGGTCTGGGATCCTTCCTACGAGCAGTACTTC

size: NA
length: 16
D: NA
V: TRBV3-1/TRBV3-2
J: TRBJ2-3
CDR3: CASSQDHGRLTDTQYF
DNA: TGTGCCAGCAGCCAAGATCATGGACGGCTGACAGATACGCAGTATTTT

size: NA
length: 15
D: NA
V: TRBV11-2
J: TRBJ2-7
CDR3: CASSLGRWRSYEQYF
DNA: TGTGCCAGCAGCTTAGGGCGTTGGCGGTCCTACGAGCAGTACTTC

size: NA
length: 13
D: NA
V: TRBV29-1
J: TRBJ1-1
CDR3: CSVERVGNTEAFF
DNA: TGCAGCGTTGAACGAGTGGGGAACACTGAAGCTTTCTTT

size: once
length: 15
D: NA
V: TRBV6-5
J: TRBJ1-1
CDR3: CASSWGAGPNTEAFF
DNA: TGTGCCAGCAGTTGGGGGGCAGGGCCGAACACTGAAGCTTTCTTT

size: NA
length: 15
D: TRBD2
V: TRBV6-5
J: TRBJ2-7
CDR3: CASSLSSSGISEQYF
DNA: TGTGCCAGCAGTTTGAGCTCTAGCGGGATTTCCGAGCAGTACTTC

size: NA
length: 15
D: TRBD2
V: TRBV4-3
J: TRBJ2-7
CDR3: CASSQDRLSGNEQYF
DNA: TGCGCCAGCAGCCAAGATCGGCTTAGCGGGAACGAGCAGTACTTC

size: NA
length: 14
D: NA
V: TRBV9
J: TRBJ1-4
CDR3: CASSIRAYNEKLFF
DNA: TGTGCCAGCAGCATCCGGGCCTATAATGAAAAACTGTTTTTT

size: NA
length: 14
D: NA
V: TRBV5-6
J: TRBJ2-1
CDR3: CASSQGTVYNEQFF
DNA: TGTGCCAGCAGCCAAGGGACGGTCTACAATGAGCAGTTCTTC

size: NA
length: 14
D: NA
V: TRBV28
J: TRBJ1-4
CDR3: CASHTVAVRGKLFF
DNA: TGTGCCAGCCATACGGTGGCAGTCCGGGGAAAACTGTTTTTT

size: NA
length: 16
D: TRBD2
V: TRBV7-9
J: TRBJ2-7
CDR3: CASSKLTSGAPYEQYF
DNA: TGTGCCAGCAGCAAGCTTACTAGCGGGGCCCCCTACGAGCAGTACTTC

size: NA
length: 15
D: NA
V: TRBV4-3
J: TRBJ1-2
CDR3: CASSQELGTNYGYTF
DNA: TGCGCCAGCAGCCAAGAGCTGGGAACTAACTATGGCTACACCTTC

size: NA
length: 16
D: NA
V: TRBV4-3
J: TRBJ1-3
CDR3: CASSQEVGGAGNTIYF
DNA: TGCGCCAGCAGCCAAGAGGTGGGGGGCGCGGGAAACACCATATATTTT

size: NA
length: 13
D: NA
V: TRBV2
J: TRBJ2-2
CDR3: CASRNRGYGELFF
DNA: TGTGCCAGCAGGAATAGGGGGTACGGGGAGCTGTTTTTT

size: once
length: 14
D: NA
V: TRBV5-1
J: TRBJ2-3
CDR3: CASSLVGGADTQYF
DNA: TGCGCCAGCAGCTTGGTCGGGGGCGCAGATACGCAGTATTTT

size: NA
length: 13
D: NA
V: TRBV9
J: TRBJ2-3
CDR3: CASSVVAPDTQYF
DNA: TGTGCCAGCAGCGTAGTAGCCCCAGATACGCAGTATTTT

size: NA
length: 15
D: TRBD2
V: TRBV6-2/TRBV6-3
J: TRBJ2-2
CDR3: CASSLAGGPVGELFF
DNA: TGTGCCAGCAGTTTAGCGGGAGGGCCGGTCGGGGAGCTGTTTTTT

size: NA
length: 13
D: NA
V: TRBV3-1/TRBV3-2
J: TRBJ2-2
CDR3: CASSHAGTGELFF
DNA: TGTGCCAGCAGCCATGCAGGCACCGGGGAGCTGTTTTTT

size: NA
length: 14
D: NA
V: TRBV25-1
J: TRBJ2-1
CDR3: CAASSSGGGNEQFF
DNA: TGTGCCGCATCATCTAGCGGAGGGGGGAATGAGCAGTTCTTC

size: NA
length: 14
D: NA
V: TRBV28
J: TRBJ1-4
CDR3: CASRPGLANEKLFF
DNA: TGTGCCAGCAGACCGGGCTTGGCTAATGAAAAACTGTTTTTT

size: few
length: 16
D: NA
V: TRBV19
J: TRBJ2-1
CDR3: CASSTLAVSSYNEQFF
DNA: TGTGCCAGTAGTACATTAGCGGTGTCCTCCTACAATGAGCAGTTCTTC

size: NA
length: 13
D: NA
V: TRBV12-5
J: TRBJ1-1
CDR3: CASGPRTDIEAFF
DNA: TGTGCTAGTGGTCCCCGGACAGATATTGAAGCTTTCTTT

size: NA
length: 15
D: TRBD1
V: TRBV30
J: TRBJ2-3
CDR3: CAWDPGQGAKDTQYF
DNA: TGTGCCTGGGATCCGGGACAGGGGGCGAAAGATACGCAGTATTTT

size: NA
length: 15
D: NA
V: TRBV11-2
J: TRBJ2-2
CDR3: CASSLGTLNTGELFF
DNA: TGTGCCAGCAGCTTAGGGACTTTAAACACCGGGGAGCTGTTTTTT

size: NA
length: 13
D: NA
V: TRBV30
J: TRBJ2-7
CDR3: CAWSDGHLYEQYF
DNA: TGTGCCTGGAGCGACGGACATCTCTACGAGCAGTACTTC

size: few
length: 19
D: TRBD1
V: TRBV27
J: TRBJ1-6
CDR3: CASTPGQGLAGPYNSPLHF
DNA: TGTGCCAGCACCCCTGGACAGGGTCTTGCAGGCCCCTATAATTCACCCCTCCACTTT

size: NA
length: 15
D: NA
V: TRBV11-2
J: TRBJ2-2
CDR3: CASSLEWVIVGELFF
DNA: TGTGCCAGCAGCTTAGAGTGGGTTATTGTCGGGGAGCTGTTTTTT

size: NA
length: 15
D: TRBD1
V: TRBV19
J: TRBJ1-5
CDR3: CASSSGTVGNQPQHF
DNA: TGTGCCAGTAGTTCCGGGACAGTGGGTAATCAGCCCCAGCATTTT

size: NA
length: 17
D: NA
V: TRBV5-5
J: TRBJ1-4
CDR3: CASSLYGTLATNEKLFF
DNA: TGTGCCAGCAGCTTGTACGGGACCTTGGCAACTAATGAAAAACTGTTTTTT

size: once
length: 15
D: TRBD1
V: TRBV27
J: TRBJ1-4
CDR3: CASSSPGTGVEKLFF
DNA: TGTGCCAGCAGTTCCCCCGGGACAGGGGTCGAAAAACTGTTTTTT

size: once
length: 18
D: TRBD1
V: TRBV7-2
J: TRBJ2-6
CDR3: CASSLRRQTGTGANVLTF
DNA: TGTGCCAGCAGCTTACGGAGACAGACAGGGACTGGGGCCAACGTCCTGACTTTC

size: NA
length: 15
D: NA
V: TRBV7-6
J: TRBJ2-3
CDR3: CASSLGAGGTDTQYF
DNA: TGTGCCAGCAGCTTAGGGGCAGGGGGCACAGATACGCAGTATTTT

size: NA
length: 14
D: NA
V: TRBV9
J: TRBJ2-1
CDR3: CASSVQAVYNEQFF
DNA: TGTGCCAGCAGCGTTCAAGCGGTCTACAATGAGCAGTTCTTC

size: NA
length: 15
D: TRBD1
V: TRBV24-1
J: TRBJ2-7
CDR3: CATSDPGQGSKEQYF
DNA: TGTGCCACCAGTGATCCGGGACAGGGGTCGAAAGAGCAGTACTTC

size: NA
length: 12
D: NA
V: TRBV2
J: TRBJ2-7
CDR3: CASTSLGNEQYF
DNA: TGTGCCAGCACGTCACTCGGCAACGAGCAGTACTTC

size: NA
length: 13
D: NA
V: TRBV2
J: TRBJ1-2
CDR3: CASSERGMYGYTF
DNA: TGTGCCAGCAGTGAAAGAGGGATGTATGGCTACACCTTC

size: NA
length: 12
D: NA
V: TRBV6-5
J: TRBJ2-7
CDR3: CASSSALYEQYF
DNA: TGTGCCAGCAGTTCCGCCTTGTACGAGCAGTACTTC

size: once
length: 17
D: NA
V: TRBV6-6
J: TRBJ1-5
CDR3: CASSPPGGAGSNQPQHF
DNA: TGTGCCAGCAGTCCCCCGGGGGGGGCGGGAAGCAATCAGCCCCAGCATTTT

size: NA
length: 15
D: TRBD1
V: TRBV6-2/TRBV6-3
J: TRBJ2-7
CDR3: CASSYSGQGSGEQYF
DNA: TGTGCCAGCAGTTACTCGGGACAGGGGTCGGGCGAGCAGTACTTC

size: NA
length: 18
D: TRBD2
V: TRBV9
J: TRBJ2-3
CDR3: CASSVRSPGAGGSDTQYF
DNA: TGTGCCAGCAGCGTAAGGAGCCCCGGCGCGGGAGGATCAGATACGCAGTATTTT

size: NA
length: 15
D: TRBD1
V: TRBV19
J: TRBJ2-1
CDR3: CASSGGQGRYNEQFF
DNA: TGTGCCAGTAGTGGGGGACAGGGTAGGTACAATGAGCAGTTCTTC

size: once
length: 19
D: TRBD1
V: TRBV10-3
J: TRBJ2-3
CDR3: CAISNRDRGPGPGTDTQYF
DNA: TGTGCCATCAGCAACCGGGACAGGGGCCCCGGCCCGGGTACAGATACGCAGTATTTT

size: NA
length: 11
D: NA
V: TRBV5-1
J: TRBJ2-1
CDR3: CASSEDNEQFF
DNA: TGCGCCAGCAGCGAGGACAATGAGCAGTTCTTC

size: NA
length: 16
D: TRBD1
V: TRBV7-9
J: TRBJ2-2
CDR3: CASSLIGTVLTGELFF
DNA: TGTGCCAGCAGCTTAATTGGGACAGTTCTCACCGGGGAGCTGTTTTTT

size: NA
length: 16
D: NA
V: TRBV7-9
J: TRBJ2-7
CDR3: CASSLEVWGSSYEQYF
DNA: TGTGCCAGCAGCTTAGAGGTTTGGGGGAGCTCCTACGAGCAGTACTTC